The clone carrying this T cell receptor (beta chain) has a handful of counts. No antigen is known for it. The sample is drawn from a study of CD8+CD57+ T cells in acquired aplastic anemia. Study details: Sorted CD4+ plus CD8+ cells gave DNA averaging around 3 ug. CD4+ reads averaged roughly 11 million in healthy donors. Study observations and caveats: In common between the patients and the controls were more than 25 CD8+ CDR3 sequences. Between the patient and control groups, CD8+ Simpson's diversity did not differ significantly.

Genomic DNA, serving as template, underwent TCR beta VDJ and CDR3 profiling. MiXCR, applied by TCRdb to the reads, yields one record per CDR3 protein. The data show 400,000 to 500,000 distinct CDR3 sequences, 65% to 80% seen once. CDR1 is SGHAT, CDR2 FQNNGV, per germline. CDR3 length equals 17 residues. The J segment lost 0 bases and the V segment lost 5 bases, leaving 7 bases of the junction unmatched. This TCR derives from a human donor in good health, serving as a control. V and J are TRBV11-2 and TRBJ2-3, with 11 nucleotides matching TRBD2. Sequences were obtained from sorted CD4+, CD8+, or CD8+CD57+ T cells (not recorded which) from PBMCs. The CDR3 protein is CASSAGTSGGSTDTQYF. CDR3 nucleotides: TGTGCCAGCAGCGCCGGGACTAGCGGTGGAAGCACAGATACGCAGTATTTT.